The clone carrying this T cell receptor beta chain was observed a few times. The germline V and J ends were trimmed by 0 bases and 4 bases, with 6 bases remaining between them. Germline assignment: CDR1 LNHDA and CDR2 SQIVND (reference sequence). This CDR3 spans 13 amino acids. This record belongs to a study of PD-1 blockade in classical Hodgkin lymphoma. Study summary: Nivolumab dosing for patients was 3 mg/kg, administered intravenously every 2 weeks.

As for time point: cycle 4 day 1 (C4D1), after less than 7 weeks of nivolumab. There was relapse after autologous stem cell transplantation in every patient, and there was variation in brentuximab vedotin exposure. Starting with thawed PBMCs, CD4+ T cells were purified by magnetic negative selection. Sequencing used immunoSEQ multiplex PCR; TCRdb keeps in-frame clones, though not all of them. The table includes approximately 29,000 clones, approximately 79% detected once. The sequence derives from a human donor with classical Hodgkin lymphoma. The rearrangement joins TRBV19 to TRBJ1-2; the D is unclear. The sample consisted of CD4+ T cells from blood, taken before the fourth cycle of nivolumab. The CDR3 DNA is TGTGCCAGTAGTATAGATCTGAGCTATGGCTACACCTTC. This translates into CASSIDLSYGYTF.